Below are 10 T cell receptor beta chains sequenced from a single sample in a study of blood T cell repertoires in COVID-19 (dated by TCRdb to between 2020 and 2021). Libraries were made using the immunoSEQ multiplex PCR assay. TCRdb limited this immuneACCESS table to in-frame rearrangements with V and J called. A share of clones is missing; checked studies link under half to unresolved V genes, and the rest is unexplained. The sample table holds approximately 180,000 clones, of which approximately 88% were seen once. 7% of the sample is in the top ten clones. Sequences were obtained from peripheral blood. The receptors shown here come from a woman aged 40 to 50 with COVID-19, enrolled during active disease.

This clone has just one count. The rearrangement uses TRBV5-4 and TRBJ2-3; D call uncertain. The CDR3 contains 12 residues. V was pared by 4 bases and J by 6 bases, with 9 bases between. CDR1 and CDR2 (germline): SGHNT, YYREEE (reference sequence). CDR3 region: CASSPVRDTQYF. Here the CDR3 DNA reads TGTGCCAGCAGCCCCGTGCGGGATACGCAGTATTTT.

The CDR3 region is CASSVATPTGSLFANEQFF. CDR3 nucleotide sequence: TGTGCCAGCAGCGTAGCTACCCCGACAGGGAGCCTTTTTGCCAATGAGCAGTTCTTC. The rearrangement links TRBV9 to TRBJ2-1; TRBD1 aligns across 7 bases. The CDR3 is 19 amino acids. Germline values: CDR1 SGDLS, CDR2 YYNGEE. Germline trimming cut 0 bases from V and 6 bases from J; bases unmatched to any gene: 18.

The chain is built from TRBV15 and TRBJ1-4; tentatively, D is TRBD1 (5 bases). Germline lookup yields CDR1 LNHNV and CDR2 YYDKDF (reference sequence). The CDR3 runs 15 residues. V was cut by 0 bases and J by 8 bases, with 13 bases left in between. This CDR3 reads CATSRDPRDGEKLFF. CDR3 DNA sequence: TGTGCCACCAGCAGAGATCCCAGGGATGGAGAAAAACTGTTTTTT.

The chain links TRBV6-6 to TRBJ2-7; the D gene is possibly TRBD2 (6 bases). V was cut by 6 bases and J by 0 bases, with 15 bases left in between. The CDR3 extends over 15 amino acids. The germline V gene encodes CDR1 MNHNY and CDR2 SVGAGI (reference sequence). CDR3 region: CASSPPGASSYEQYF. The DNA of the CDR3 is TGTGCCAGCAGCCCCCCGGGAGCTAGCTCCTACGAGCAGTACTTC.

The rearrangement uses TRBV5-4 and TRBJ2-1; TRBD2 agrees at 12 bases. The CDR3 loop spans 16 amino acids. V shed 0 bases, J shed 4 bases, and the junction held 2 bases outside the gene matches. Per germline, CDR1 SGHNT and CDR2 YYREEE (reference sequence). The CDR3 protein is CASSLGGLAGYNEQFF. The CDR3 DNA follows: TGTGCCAGCAGCTTGGGGGGACTAGCGGGTTACAATGAGCAGTTCTTC. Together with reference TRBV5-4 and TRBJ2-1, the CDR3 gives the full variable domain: ETGVTQSPTHLIKTRGQQVTLRCSSQSGHNTVSWYQQALGQGPQFIFQYYREEENGRGNFPPRFSGLQFPNYSSELNVNALELDDSALYLCASSLGGLAGYNEQFFGPGTRLTVL.

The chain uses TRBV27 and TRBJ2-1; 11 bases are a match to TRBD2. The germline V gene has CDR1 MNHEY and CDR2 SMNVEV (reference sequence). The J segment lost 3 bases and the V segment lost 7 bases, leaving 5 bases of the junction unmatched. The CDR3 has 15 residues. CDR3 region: CASTIAGGLYNEQFF. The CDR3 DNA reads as TGTGCCAGCACCATAGCGGGAGGGCTCTACAATGAGCAGTTCTTC.

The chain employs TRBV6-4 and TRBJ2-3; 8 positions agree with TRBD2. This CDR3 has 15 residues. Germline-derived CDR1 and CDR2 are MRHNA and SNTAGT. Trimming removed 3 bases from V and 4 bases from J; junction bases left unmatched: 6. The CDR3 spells CASSDRLAPADTQYF. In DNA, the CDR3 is TGTGCCAGCAGTGATCGACTAGCGCCCGCAGATACGCAGTATTTT.

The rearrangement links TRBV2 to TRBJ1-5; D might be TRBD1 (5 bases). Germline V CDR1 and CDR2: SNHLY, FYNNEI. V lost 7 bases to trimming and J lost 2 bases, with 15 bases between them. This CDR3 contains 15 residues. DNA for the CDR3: TGTGCCAGCAAACTACAGGATTTAGGCAATCAGCCCCAGCATTTT. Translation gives CASKLQDLGNQPQHF. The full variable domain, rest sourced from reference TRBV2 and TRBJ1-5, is EPEVTQTPSHQVTQMGQEVILRCVPISNHLYFYWYRQILGQKVEFLVSFYNNEISEKSEIFDDQFSVERPDGSNFTLKIRSTKLEDSAMYFCASKLQDLGNQPQHFGDGTRLSIL.

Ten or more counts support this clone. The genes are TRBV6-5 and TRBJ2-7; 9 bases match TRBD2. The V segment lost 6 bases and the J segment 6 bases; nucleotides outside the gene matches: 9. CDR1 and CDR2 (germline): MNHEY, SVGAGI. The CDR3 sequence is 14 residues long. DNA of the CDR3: TGTGCCAGCAGGGTATCTAGCGGGGTGGGCGAGCAGTACTTC. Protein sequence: CASRVSSGVGEQYF.

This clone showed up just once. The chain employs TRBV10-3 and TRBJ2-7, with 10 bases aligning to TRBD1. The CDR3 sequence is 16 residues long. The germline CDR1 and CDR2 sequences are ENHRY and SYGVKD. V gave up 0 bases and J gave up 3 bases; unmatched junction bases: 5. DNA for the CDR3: TGTGCCATCAGTGAGTCGAGGGACAGGGGCCTCTACGAGCAGTACTTC. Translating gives CAISESRDRGLYEQYF.